This TCR beta chain was sequenced in a study of T cells in Graves' hyperthyroidism and ophthalmopathy. Study results and caveats: A model of 13 V-J pairs discriminated ophthalmopathy from stable hyperthyroidism. Most clonotypes that expanded in the thyroid above 0.001 also showed up in blood.

RNA transcripts gave rise to amplified TCR beta CDR3 regions. RT-PCR in the first round (using the HTBI primer set) targeted the TCR CDR3. A single record per CDR3 protein comes from TCRdb applying MiXCR to the multiplex PCR reads. Among about 380,000 distinct CDR3 sequences listed, 13% were seen once. Each 10 ml fresh peripheral blood draw supplied the PBMCs. The germline V gene encodes CDR1 MDHEN and CDR2 SYDVKM. There are 15 residues in the CDR3. Between the trimmed V and J ends, which lost 5 bases and 3 bases, there was a span of 15 bases. This clonotype was recorded at least ten times. The antigen remains undetermined.

Sequenced material: blood. The rearrangement links TRBV28 to TRBJ2-3; D is unresolved. The TCR sequence derives from a man aged 25-45 years with Graves' hyperthyroidism that later progressed to Graves' ophthalmopathy. CDR3 protein: CASSPDPPKTDTQYF. CDR3 nucleotides: TGTGCCAGCAGTCCTGATCCCCCCAAAACAGATACGCAGTATTTT.